This TCR beta chain is drawn from a study of response to subunit inactivated influenza vaccine. The germline CDR1 and CDR2 sequences are SGHDT and YYEEEE. The V gene lost 8 bases and the J gene lost 7 bases, with 16 bases spanning the gap. The CDR3 contains 13 residues. The study's findings and limits: T cells newly recruited by each seasonal influenza vaccination are few, the authors suggested.

From the RT-PCR reads, TCRdb called clonotypes with MiXCR, one entry per CDR3 protein. The sample holds more than 400,000 distinct CDR3 sequences, around 7.7% seen once. Concerning this clonotype itself: No antigen is known for it.

This clonotype was sampled from a man aged 45 to 75 who received an inactivated influenza vaccine. This chain links TRBV5-6 with TRBJ2-1; D is ambiguous. Material: PBMCs from blood, obtained less than 25 months after vaccination. The CDR3 DNA reads as TGTGCCAGGAGCCTCGGGTTAATAAATGAGCAGTTCTTC. This encodes CARSLGLINEQFF.